The source of this T cell receptor beta chain is a study of blood T cell repertoires in COVID-19. Study-level information: Some COVID-19 samples were acute and others convalescent; all came from the United States, Italy and Spain. Nucleic acid was either cDNA or gDNA, and it came from T cells, B-cell-depleted T cells, or PBMCs.

Original processing methods: Using reference gene primer amplification, nucleated cell counts were estimated. The repertoire was sequenced with immunoSEQ multiplex PCR; TCRdb's copy has only in-frame clones and lacks some. V and J calls and clone size follow that table, whereas D and trimming were derived from the DNA. The sample contains about 68,000 clones, around 93% of which appear only once. The CDR3 consists of 15 residues. The germline gives CDR1 LGHDT, CDR2 YNNKEL (reference sequence). Deletions cut 8 bases from V and 0 bases from J, with 14 bases between. This chain connects TRBV3-1 (or the pseudogene TRBV3-2) to TRBJ2-1; no definite D call. The sample comprised peripheral blood. The clonotype comes from a woman aged 60-75 years with active COVID-19. This CDR3 reads CASSRSPSSYNEQFF. CDR3 DNA sequence: TGTGCCAGCTCCCGGTCGCCGAGCTCCTACAATGAGCAGTTCTTC.